This T cell receptor (beta chain) was recovered during a study of control samples from healthy donors and cancer patients. Germline values: CDR1 KGHSH, CDR2 LQKENI. This CDR3 spans 17 amino acids. Trimming took off 1 base at V and 2 bases at J, with 15 bases between the two ends. Sequencing used immunoSEQ multiplex PCR; TCRdb keeps in-frame clones, though not all of them. Its clone listing holds around 190,000 clones. The chain recombines TRBV18 with TRBJ1-3; TRBD1 might be the D (5 bases). The clonotype originates from a woman between 25 and 40 years old in good health. The sample was blood. CDR3 loop: CASSPRSGGSAGNTIYF. The CDR3 bases are TGTGCCAGCTCACCACGGAGCGGGGGTTCAGCTGGAAACACCATATATTTT.